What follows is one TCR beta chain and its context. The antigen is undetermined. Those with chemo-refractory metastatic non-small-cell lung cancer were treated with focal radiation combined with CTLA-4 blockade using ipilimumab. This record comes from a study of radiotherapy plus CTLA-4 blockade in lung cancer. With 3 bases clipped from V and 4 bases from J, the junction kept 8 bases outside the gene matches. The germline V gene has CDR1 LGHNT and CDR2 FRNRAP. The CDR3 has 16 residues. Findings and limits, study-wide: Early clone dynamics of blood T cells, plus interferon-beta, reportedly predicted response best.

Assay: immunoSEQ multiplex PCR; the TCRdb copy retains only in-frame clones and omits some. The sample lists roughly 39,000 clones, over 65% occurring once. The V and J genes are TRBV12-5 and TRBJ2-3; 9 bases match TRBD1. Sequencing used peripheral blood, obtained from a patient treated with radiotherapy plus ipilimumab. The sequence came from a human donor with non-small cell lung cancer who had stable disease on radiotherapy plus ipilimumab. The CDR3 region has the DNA TGTGCTAGTGGTTTCGGAGGACAGGGGAGTTCAGATACGCAGTATTTT. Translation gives CASGFGGQGSSDTQYF. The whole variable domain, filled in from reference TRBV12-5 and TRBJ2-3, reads DARVTQTPRHKVTEMGQEVTMRCQPILGHNTVFWYRQTMMQGLELLAYFRNRAPLDDSGMPKDRFSAEMPDATLATLKIQPSEPRDSAVYFCASGFGGQGSSDTQYFGPGTRLTVL.